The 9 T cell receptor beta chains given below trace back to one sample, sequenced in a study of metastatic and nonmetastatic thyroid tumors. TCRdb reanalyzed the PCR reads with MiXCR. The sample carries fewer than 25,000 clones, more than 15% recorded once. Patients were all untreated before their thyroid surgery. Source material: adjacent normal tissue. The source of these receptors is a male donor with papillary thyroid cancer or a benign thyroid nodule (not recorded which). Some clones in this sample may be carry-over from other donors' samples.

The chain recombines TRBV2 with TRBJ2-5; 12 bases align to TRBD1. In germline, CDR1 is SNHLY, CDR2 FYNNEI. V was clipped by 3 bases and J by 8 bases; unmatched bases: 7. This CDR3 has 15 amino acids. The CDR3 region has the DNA TGTGCCAGCAGTGAGGGACAGGGGGCCCGGGTAACCCAGTACTTC. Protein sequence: CASSEGQGARVTQYF.

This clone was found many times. The CDR3 here is CASSLDLLDTQYF. The CDR3, as DNA: TGTGCCAGCAGCTTAGATCTTTTAGATACGCAGTATTTT. The chain is built from TRBV11-2 and TRBJ2-3; D call uncertain. V dropped 0 bases and J dropped 5 bases, with 6 bases sitting between them. This CDR3 is 13 amino acids long. From germline, CDR1 is SGHAT and CDR2 FQNNGV.

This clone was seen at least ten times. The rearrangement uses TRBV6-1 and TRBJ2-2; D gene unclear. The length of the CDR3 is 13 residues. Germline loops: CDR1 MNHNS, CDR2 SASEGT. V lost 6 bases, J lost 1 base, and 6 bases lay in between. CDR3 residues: CASRGRNTGELFF. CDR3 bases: TGTGCCAGCAGGGGCAGGAACACCGGGGAGCTGTTTTTT.

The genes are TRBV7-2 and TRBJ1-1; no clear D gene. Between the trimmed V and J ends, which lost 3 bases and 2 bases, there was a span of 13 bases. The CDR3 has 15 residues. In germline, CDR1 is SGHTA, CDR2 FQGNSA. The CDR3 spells CASSFLGRTNTEAFF. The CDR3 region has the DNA TGTGCCAGCAGCTTCCTGGGCCGTACCAACACTGAAGCTTTCTTT.

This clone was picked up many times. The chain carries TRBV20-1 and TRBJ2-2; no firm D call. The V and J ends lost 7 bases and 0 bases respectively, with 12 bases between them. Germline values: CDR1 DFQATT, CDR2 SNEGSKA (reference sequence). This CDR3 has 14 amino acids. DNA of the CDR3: TGCAGTGTGGGAAAGGGATCGAACACCGGGGAGCTGTTTTTT. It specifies CSVGKGSNTGELFF.

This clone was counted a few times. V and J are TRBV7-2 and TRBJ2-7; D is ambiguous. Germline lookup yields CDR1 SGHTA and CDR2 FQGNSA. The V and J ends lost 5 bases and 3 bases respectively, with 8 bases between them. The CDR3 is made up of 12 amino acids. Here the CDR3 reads CASSHNSYEQYF. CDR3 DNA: TGTGCCAGCAGCCACAACAGCTACGAGCAGTACTTC.

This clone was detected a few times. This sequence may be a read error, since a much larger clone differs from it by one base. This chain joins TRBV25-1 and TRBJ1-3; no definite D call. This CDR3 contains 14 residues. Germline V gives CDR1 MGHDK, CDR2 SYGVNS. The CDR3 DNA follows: TGTGCCAGCAGTGCCTGGGAAACTGGAGACACCATATATTTT. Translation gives CASSAWETGDTIYF.

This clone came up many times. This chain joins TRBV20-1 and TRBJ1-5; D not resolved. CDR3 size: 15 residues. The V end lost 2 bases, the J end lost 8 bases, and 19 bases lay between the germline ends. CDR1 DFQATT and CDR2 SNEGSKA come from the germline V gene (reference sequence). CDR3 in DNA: TGCAGTGCTAGATCCGCCCCGAGGCCGAATGAGCCCCAGCATTTT. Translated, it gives CSARSAPRPNEPQHF.

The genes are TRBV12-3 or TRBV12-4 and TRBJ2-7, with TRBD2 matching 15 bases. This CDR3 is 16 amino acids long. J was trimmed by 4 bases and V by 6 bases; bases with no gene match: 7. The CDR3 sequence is CASRPGLAGGGYEQYF. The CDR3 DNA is TGTGCCAGCAGGCCTGGACTAGCGGGAGGGGGGTACGAGCAGTACTTC.